This T cell receptor beta chain was profiled in a study of blood T cell repertoires in COVID-19. At the level of the study: The cDNA or gDNA used as material had been derived from T cells, B-cell-depleted T cells, or PBMCs.

The ends were cut back, 2 bases at V and 0 bases at J, with 8 bases in the middle. The V gene's germline CDR1 is MDHEN and CDR2 SYDVKM. The CDR3 totals 16 residues. Assay used: immunoSEQ multiplex PCR; TCRdb lists only in-frame clones, some missing. Found here are about 86,000 clones, around 80% of them singletons; the top ten hold about 10%. The source material was peripheral blood. The clonotype comes from a man in his 70s with acute or convalescent COVID-19. V is TRBV28 and J is TRBJ2-6; no clear D gene. This CDR3 is CASSLAWSSGANVLTF. Here the CDR3 DNA reads TGTGCCAGCAGTTTAGCCTGGAGCTCTGGGGCCAACGTCCTGACTTTC. Full variable domain (missing parts from reference TRBV28 and TRBJ2-6): DVKVTQSSRYLVKRTGEKVFLECVQDMDHENMFWYRQDPGLGLRLIYFSYDVKMKEKGDIPEGYSVSREKKERFSLILESASTNQTSMYLCASSLAWSSGANVLTFGAGSRLTVL.